The 15 T cell receptor beta chains below all came from one sample that was sequenced in a study of shared T cell receptors in the human thymus. Only in-frame clones appear in the TCRdb table, and some are missing; sequencing was by immunoSEQ multiplex PCR. The data hold roughly 68,000 clones, with more than 90% observed a single time. The sample consisted of thymocytes. Every receptor here comes from a human donor.

The rearrangement uses TRBV4-1 and TRBJ2-2, with D perhaps TRBD1 or TRBD2 (5 bases each). In germline, CDR1 is MGHRA, CDR2 YSYEKL. The CDR3 spans 19 residues. Trimming removed 1 base from V and 0 bases from J, with 18 bases in between. The CDR3: CASSQGTGTHTTNTGELFF. The CDR3 DNA sequence: TGCGCCAGCAGCCAAGGAACGGGGACCCATACTACGAACACCGGGGAGCTGTTTTTT.

This clone appeared once. The CDR3 sequence is CASSLELAGFTDTQYF. In nucleotides, the CDR3 is TGCGCCAGCAGCTTGGAACTAGCGGGGTTCACAGATACGCAGTATTTT. This chain links TRBV5-1 with TRBJ2-3, with 10 positions matching TRBD2. Germline V gene lookup returns CDR1 SGHRS and CDR2 YFSETQ. The J segment lost 2 bases and the V segment lost 0 bases, leaving 3 bases of the junction unmatched. The CDR3 contains 16 residues.

This clone was seen only once. The chain combines TRBV28 with TRBJ2-3, with TRBD1 as a possible D gene (5 bases). V gave up 1 base and J gave up 1 base, with 12 bases separating them. This CDR3 comprises 16 residues. The V gene's germline CDR1 is MDHEN and CDR2 SYDVKM. As DNA, the CDR3 is TGTGCCAGCAGTTTATCACAGGCCCCTCGCACAGATACGCAGTATTTT. Its protein product is CASSLSQAPRTDTQYF.

The chain joins TRBV7-2 to TRBJ1-4; a weak D match, TRBD1 (5 bases). The CDR3 sequence is 17 residues long. V lost 2 bases to trimming and J lost 4 bases, with 17 bases between them. The germline V gene has CDR1 SGHTA and CDR2 FQGNSA. CDR3 DNA: TGTGCCAGCAGCTTAACCAAGCAAGGGGCGGTTAATGAAAAACTGTTTTTT. Translation: CASSLTKQGAVNEKLFF.

Written as DNA, the CDR3 is TGTGCCAGCAGCTTACCGGGACAGGGCCAGTACTTC. This encodes CASSLPGQGQYF. The chain combines TRBV7-6 with TRBJ2-7; 9 bases map to TRBD1. Germline-derived CDR1 and CDR2 are SGHVS and FNYEAQ. The CDR3 is 12 residues long. Trimming cost V 2 bases and J 10 bases; bases outside gene matches: 3.

On this clone: Additional DNA sequences in this sample encode the identical CDR3. The CDR3 loop is CASSIGVGSPLHF. CDR3 in DNA: TGTGCCAGTAGTATAGGTGTTGGTTCACCCCTCCACTTT. The V call is TRBV19, the J call TRBJ1-6; unclear D gene. CDR1 LNHDA and CDR2 SQIVND come from the germline V gene (reference sequence). Trimming shortened V by 1 base and J by 9 bases, and 7 bases separated the two germline ends. CDR3 length: 13 residues.

The V call is TRBV9, the J call TRBJ2-2, with D perhaps being TRBD1 or TRBD2 (7 bases each). This CDR3 contains 18 residues. Germline-derived CDR1 and CDR2 are SGDLS and YYNGEE. Trimming took 0 bases from V and 4 from J, leaving 19 bases between them. The CDR3 sequence: CASSVATGGRGSTGELFF. Written as DNA, the CDR3 is TGTGCCAGCAGCGTAGCGACGGGGGGCAGGGGGAGCACCGGGGAGCTGTTTTTT.

Details on this clone: The junction and the germline gene differ at one end; a read error may be behind it. The V call is TRBV7-8, the J call TRBJ2-7, with a weak D call TRBD1 (5 bases). This CDR3 spans 14 amino acids. In germline, CDR1 is SGHVS, CDR2 FQNEAQ. CDR3 nucleotide sequence: TGTGCCGGCAGCTTTACAGGTACGGCCTACGAGCAGTACTTC. Translation: CAGSFTGTAYEQYF.

CDR3 bases: TGTGCCAGCAGCCGCTCCGGGGGGGCCGGGGAGACCCAGTACTTC. It is translated as CASSRSGGAGETQYF. This chain connects TRBV4-2 to TRBJ2-5; the match to TRBD2 covers 8 bases. The CDR3 extends over 15 amino acids. V trimming: 4 bases; J trimming: 5 bases; junction bases outside the gene matches: 9. Germline assignment: CDR1 LGHNA and CDR2 YNFKEQ.

The V and J genes are TRBV4-2 and TRBJ2-7; weak D call: TRBD1 (6 bases). The V and J ends lost 1 base and 6 bases respectively, with 19 bases between them. From germline, CDR1 is LGHNA and CDR2 YNFKEQ. The length of the CDR3 is 16 residues. The CDR3 nucleotides read TGTGCCAGCAGCCAAGGCCCACAGGGCCCCCCGTCCGAGCAGTACTTC. As protein: CASSQGPQGPPSEQYF.

V and J are TRBV28 and TRBJ2-5, with 11 bases identical to TRBD1. CDR1 is MDHEN, CDR2 SYDVKM, per germline. This CDR3 has 15 residues. CDR3 sequence (DNA): TGTGCGAGCCGCCCCGGGACAGGGGGAGAGGAGACCCAGTACTTC. Protein: CASRPGTGGEETQYF.

This chain uses TRBV7-9 with TRBJ1-2; D gene ambiguous. The CDR3 loop spans 16 amino acids. Germline V CDR1 and CDR2: SEHNR, FQNEAQ (reference sequence). Trimming took off 4 bases at V and 0 bases at J, with 15 bases between the two ends. The CDR3 sequence is CASSSWRLLANYGYTF. CDR3 sequence (DNA): TGTGCCAGCAGCTCCTGGCGGCTTCTAGCTAACTATGGCTACACCTTC.

The V call is TRBV4-1, the J call TRBJ2-1; 7 positions match TRBD1. Losses at the gene ends were 2 bases for V and 3 bases for J; bases not matched to a gene: 10. Per germline, CDR1 MGHRA and CDR2 YSYEKL. The CDR3 has 17 amino acids. The CDR3, as DNA: TGCGCCAGCAGCCAACTGCTTCAGGGGGTCGACTACAATGAGCAGTTCTTC. It specifies CASSQLLQGVDYNEQFF.

The chain joins TRBV4-3 to TRBJ2-1; no clear D. Trimming took 0 bases from V and 6 from J, leaving 21 bases between them. CDR1 and CDR2 from the germline V gene are LGHNA and YSLEER. The CDR3 has 18 amino acids. CDR3 amino acids: CASSQEVPWRSRSNEQFF. CDR3 nucleotide sequence: TGCGCCAGCAGCCAAGAGGTCCCCTGGAGATCTCGGAGCAATGAGCAGTTCTTC.

This chain links TRBV18 with TRBJ1-6; TRBD1 might be the D (6 bases). CDR3 size: 19 residues. CDR1 is KGHSH, CDR2 LQKENI, per germline. The V end lost 3 bases, the J end lost 0 bases, and 18 bases lay between the germline ends. The CDR3 nucleotides are TGTGCCAGCTCACCGGGGAAGACAGGACATAGCTCCTATAATTCACCCCTCCACTTT. Translating it yields CASSPGKTGHSSYNSPLHF.